This T cell receptor (beta chain) was documented in a study of beta chain features in type 1 diabetes. Expressed TCRB transcripts were sequenced because the isolated RNA had all been reverse transcribed beforehand. Sequencing was performed with immunoSEQ multiplex PCR; in TCRdb, only in-frame clones are kept and a portion is missing. The sample records approximately 170,000 clones, 7.5% to 9.5% being singletons. CDR1 SGHTA and CDR2 FQGNSA come from the germline V gene. Losses at the gene ends were 4 bases for V and 4 bases for J; bases not matched to a gene: 10. This CDR3 contains 16 residues. V and J are TRBV7-2 and TRBJ2-3, with 8 bases lining up with TRBD2. The sample comprised central memory CD4+ T cells from blood. This receptor was identified in a woman under 30 in good health. Written as DNA, the CDR3 is TGTGCCAGCAGCTCACAAGGGGCGGGGGGACCAGATACGCAGTATTTT. It specifies CASSSQGAGGPDTQYF.